This TCR beta chain came from a study of blood T cell repertoires in COVID-19 (dated by TCRdb to the early 2020s). Regarding the study in general: The collaborator samples originated in the United States, Italy and Spain and spanned the acute and convalescent phases of COVID-19. The repertoires were released in a freely available public database intended as a resource for research on the immune response to SARS-CoV-2. The prospective study material was composed of cDNA or gDNA derived from T cells, B-cell-depleted T cells, or PBMCs. Where available, HLA class I and class II types were taken from metadata supplied by the sample provider and were not determined by assay-based typing. Sample metadata almost always included a de-identified subject ID, COVID-19 status, age in years and sex. Deeply sampled blood TCRbeta repertoires from subjects exposed to, actively infected with, or recovered from COVID-19 were included in the dataset. The samples were drawn from the first 160 participants of the ongoing ImmuneRACE study and from 950 to 1,500 subjects provided by 6 global collaborators. Here is what the overall study found, with its caveats: The quantity of clinical and demographic metadata differed by source and by participant and was supplied without curation.

At one collaborating source in Seattle, patients were enrolled during active infection and were followed longitudinally through the course of disease. Each collaborating institution followed its own protocols to collect whole blood in K2EDTA tubes. For TCRbeta analysis, collaborators shipped samples as frozen whole blood, isolated PBMCs, or DNA extracted from either of those sample types. V sheds 1 base and J sheds 3 bases, leaving 10 bases between their ends. The CDR3, cysteine through phenylalanine, is 15 amino acids long. Solely the CDR3 DNA is kept, with 45 bases framed from the first base. As encoded in the germline V gene, CDR1 is SGHTA while CDR2 is FQGNSA. The immunoSEQ Assay, a bias-controlled multiplex PCR, was used to amplify TCRbeta CDR3 regions from genomic DNA. The authors' pipeline ran thus. The number of nucleated cells in each sample was estimated from the amplification of reference gene primers within the assay. To quantify the absolute abundance of each unique TCRbeta CDR3 rearrangement, sequence reads were collapsed and filtered. For each sample, productive Simpson clonality was calculated as the square root of Simpson's diversity index across productive rearrangements. TCRdb holds this immuneACCESS table with in-frame rearrangements only. Some clones are missing; in checked studies, unresolved V genes explain under half, and the rest has no known cause. V, J and clone size are taken as reported in that table, and D and trimming were inferred from the DNA itself. Counted in this sample were around 200,000 clones; around 79% of them appeared once. Roughly 5.7% of the sample belongs to the ten largest clones.

As concerns this clone: What antigen it recognizes has not been identified. No much larger clone exists at a distance of one base, and base qualities are not known.

This receptor was obtained from a woman between 40 and 55 years old with COVID-19, enrolled during active disease. The sample taken for sequencing was peripheral blood. This receptor chain uses TRBV7-2 and TRBJ1-5, with a weak D call of TRBD1 (5 bases match). The base sequence is TGTGCCAGCAGCTTAGGGGGGGGAGTCAATCAGCCCCAGCATTTT. Its amino acids are CASSLGGGVNQPQHF.